This T cell receptor (beta chain) was captured by sequencing in a study of blood T cell repertoires in COVID-19. As for the study in general: Researchers got acute and convalescent COVID-19 samples from the United States, Italy and Spain. Sources were T cells, B-cell-depleted T cells, or PBMCs; the material itself was cDNA or gDNA.

With 7 bases removed from V and 7 bases from J, the gap between germline ends came to 8 bases. This CDR3 contains 12 residues. CDR1 and CDR2 from the germline V gene are MDHEN and SYDVKM. Recruited during active infection, patients (from Seattle) were subsequently followed longitudinally. In the original analysis: How many nucleated cells were present was estimated from reference gene primer amplification. The protocol was immunoSEQ multiplex PCR, while the TCRdb copy is restricted to in-frame clones and leaves out a portion. The V and J calls and the clone size are those of that table, but D and trimming were determined from the DNA. This sample has around 260,000 clones, with about nine tenths found just once.

The V gene is TRBV28, the J gene TRBJ1-6; D is undetermined. The receptor comes from a woman in her 30s with COVID-19, enrolled during active disease. The sequenced sample was peripheral blood. This CDR3 reads CASTRANSPLHF. CDR3 in DNA: TGTGCCAGCACTAGAGCCAATTCACCCCTCCACTTT.